Below, 27 T cell receptor beta chains from the same sample are listed, as sequenced in a study of blood T cells in healthy people across ages. Combining a sample-barcoded 5' primer with a J-beta primer mix, a second PCR ran for roughly 7 to 12 cycles. In TCRdb, the 5' RACE reads were re-called with MiXCR into one record per CDR3 protein. Here the sample spans around 1,700,000 distinct CDR3 sequences, 28% being singletons. The sequenced sample consisted of blood. The origin of the receptors is a woman in her 30s in good health.

This clonotype was seen a few times. Germline is not matched at one junction end, which may reflect a read error. The V and J genes are TRBV7-2 and TRBJ1-4; 7 nucleotides match TRBD1. Germline V gene sequence: CDR1 SGHTA, CDR2 FQGNSA. This CDR3 is 15 amino acids long. The chain's CDR3 is CASSRRDRGNEKLFF. CDR3 bases: TGTGCCAGCAGCCGGCGGGACAGAGGAAACGAAAAGCTGTTTTTT.

Remarks on this clonotype: A junction end diverges from the germline sequence, so it may reflect a read error. The genes are TRBV5-1 and TRBJ2-3, with D hard to call. The CDR3 has 15 amino acids. Germline V lookup: CDR1 SGHRS, CDR2 YFSETQ. The DNA for the CDR3 is TGCGCCGGCAGCTTGGAACACCCAAGCACAGATACGCAGTATTTT. Its translation: CAGSLEHPSTDTQYF. Full variable domain (rest looked up from reference TRBV5-1 and TRBJ2-3): KAGVTQTPRYLIKTRGQQVTLSCSPISGHRSVSWYQQTPGQGLQFLFEYFSETQRNKGNFPGRFSGRQFSNSRSEMNVSTLELGDSALYLCAGSLEHPSTDTQYFGPGTRLTVL.

V is TRBV29-1 and J is TRBJ2-1; D is possibly TRBD1 (5 bases). The ends were cut back, 5 bases at V and 0 bases at J, with 14 bases in the middle. This CDR3 is 15 amino acids long. The germline V gene encodes CDR1 SQVTM and CDR2 ANQGSEA. The CDR3 sequence: CSVPPSDTSYNEQFF. The CDR3 DNA sequence: TGCAGCGTTCCACCATCGGACACCTCCTACAATGAGCAGTTCTTC.

V gene TRBV6-1 combines with J gene TRBJ1-5, with 7 bases matching TRBD1. CDR3 length: 15 amino acids. J lost 4 bases, V lost 10 bases, and 13 bases had no gene match. CDR1 and CDR2 from the germline V gene are MNHNS and SASEGT. The CDR3 DNA is TGTGCCACGACAGGGCAAAGCCTCTTAAATCAGCCCCAGCATTTT. It specifies CATTGQSLLNQPQHF.

The V and J genes are TRBV4-1 and TRBJ2-7; TRBD2 matches 9 bases. The J call could be wrong; TRBJ2-5 is a better fit for the DNA end. Germline CDR1 and CDR2: MGHRA and YSYEKL. The CDR3 consists of 13 residues. The DNA of the CDR3 is TGCGCCAGCGGCCTAGCGGGGACGAAGACCCAGTACTTC. Translation gives CASGLAGTKTQYF.

A word on this clonotype: This clone may be a read error of a much larger clone one base away. The chain carries TRBV6-6 and TRBJ2-4; D gene uncertain. The J call may be in error: the DNA end matches TRBJ2-7 better. Looked up from germline, CDR1 is MNHNY and CDR2 is SVGAGI (reference sequence). This CDR3 is built from 14 residues. DNA for the CDR3: TGTGCCAGCAGATTAACAGAGGCGAGTTACGAGCAGTACTTC. This codes for CASRLTEASYEQYF.

In its sample, this clonotype was seen many times. The CDR3 sequence: CASPRGGRSSYEQYF. CDR3 in DNA: TGCGCCAGCCCGAGGGGCGGGAGGAGCTCCTACGAGCAGTACTTC. The chain couples TRBV10-2 to TRBJ2-7; 8 nucleotides align to TRBD2. The ends lost 8 bases at V and 0 bases at J; junction bases unmatched: 9. The CDR3 is 15 amino acids. In germline, CDR1 is WSHSY, CDR2 SAAADI.

The genes are TRBV3-1 and TRBJ1-1, with 8 bases matching TRBD1. J lost 4 bases, V lost 3 bases, and 7 bases had no gene match. Germline V lookup: CDR1 LGHDT, CDR2 YNNKEL (reference sequence). This CDR3 spans 15 amino acids. The CDR3 coding sequence is TGTGCCAGCAGCCAGGCGAACAGGGGGATCACTGAAGCTTTCTTT. Translation: CASSQANRGITEAFF. Drawing the rest from reference TRBV3-1 and TRBJ1-1, the complete variable domain is DTAVSQTPKYLVTQMGNDKSIKCEQNLGHDTMYWYKQDSKKFLKIMFSYNNKELIINETVPNRFSPKSPDKAHLNLHINSLELGDSAVYFCASSQANRGITEAFFGQGTRLTVV.

There are a few counts of this clonotype. The V gene is TRBV7-2, the J gene TRBJ1-5; no firm D call. This CDR3 comprises 15 residues. V was pared by 1 base and J by 5 bases, with 12 bases between. Germline lookup yields CDR1 SGHTA and CDR2 FQGNSA. CDR3 loop: CASSLGAGIYQPQHF. DNA of the CDR3: TGTGCCAGCAGCTTAGGAGCGGGGATCTATCAGCCCCAGCATTTT. The full variable domain, its missing parts supplied by reference TRBV7-2 and TRBJ1-5, is GAGVSQSPSNKVTEKGKDVELRCDPISGHTALYWYRQSLGQGLEFLIYFQGNSAPDKSGLPSDRFSAERTGGSVSTLTIQRTQQEDSAVYLCASSLGAGIYQPQHFGDGTRLSIL.

This clonotype was seen a handful of times. V and J are TRBV4-1 and TRBJ2-5, with D possibly being TRBD2 (5 bases). Germline V gene data show CDR1 as MGHRA and CDR2 as YSYEKL. The length of the CDR3 is 16 residues. V was shortened by 0 bases and J by 7 bases, with 18 bases between the two germline ends. The CDR3 DNA reads as TGCGCCAGCAGCCAAGAGGACGCTCCCTTGAGCGGGACCCAGTACTTC. This sequence encodes CASSQEDAPLSGTQYF.

For this clonotype: A much larger clone lies one base from this, so it may be a read error. This chain joins TRBV7-9 and TRBJ1-2; 7 bases fit TRBD1. V shed 5 bases, J shed 7 bases, and the junction held 7 bases outside the gene matches. Per germline, CDR1 SEHNR and CDR2 FQNEAQ (reference sequence). The CDR3 is made up of 13 amino acids. The CDR3 here is CASSPTGRAGYTF. Here the CDR3 DNA reads TGTGCCAGCAGCCCGACAGGGAGGGCTGGCTACACCTTC.

This clonotype was observed once. One end of the junction fails to match germline, which may point to a read error. The chain couples TRBV4-1 to TRBJ2-7; possibly TRBD1 for D (6 bases). Germline assignment: CDR1 MGHRA and CDR2 YSYEKL. CDR3 size: 16 residues. CDR3 sequence reads: CASSQETTGNFGERYF. The CDR3 coding sequence is TGCGCCAGCAGCCAAGAAACCACAGGGAATTTCGGGGAGCGGTACTTC.

A few counts support this clonotype. This sequence joins TRBV7-9 and TRBJ2-4; possibly TRBD1 for D (5 bases). The last part of the DNA fits TRBJ2-7 better; the J call may be wrong. Germline assignment: CDR1 SEHNR and CDR2 FQNEAQ (reference sequence). The CDR3 spans 14 residues. The CDR3 loop is CASSGAGYNYEQYF. The CDR3 DNA sequence: TGTGCCAGCAGCGGGGCAGGATATAACTACGAGCAGTACTTC.

This rearrangement joins TRBV3-1 to TRBJ2-4; D unresolved. The V gene lost 1 base and the J gene lost 13 bases, with 17 bases spanning the gap. The germline CDR1 and CDR2 sequences are LGHDT and YNNKEL (reference sequence). CDR3 length: 14 amino acids. The CDR3 sequence: CASSQGSGINEQYF. The CDR3 DNA reads TGTGCCAGCAGCCAAGGGTCAGGAATCAATGAGCAGTACTTC.

V is TRBV5-1 and J is TRBJ2-1, with TRBD2 matching over 7 bases. With 4 bases clipped from V and 3 bases from J, the junction kept 4 bases outside the gene matches. Per germline, CDR1 SGHRS and CDR2 YFSETQ. The length of the CDR3 is 14 residues. The CDR3 DNA follows: TGCGCCAGCAGCCGCGGGAGAAACTACAATGAGCAGTTCTTC. This codes for CASSRGRNYNEQFF.

About this clonotype itself: A read error is possible here, since a much larger clone lies one base away. The rearrangement joins TRBV5-5 to TRBJ1-5; D not certain. Germline V lookup: CDR1 SGHKS, CDR2 YYEKEE (reference sequence). This CDR3 contains 13 residues. CDR3 nucleotide sequence: TGTGCCAGCAGCCAAGGGCCTGATCAGTCCCAGCATTTT. Translation: CASSQGPDQSQHF. The complete variable domain, with remaining parts taken from reference TRBV5-5 and TRBJ1-5, reads DAGVTQSPTHLIKTRGQQVTLRCSPISGHKSVSWYQQVLGQGPQFIFQYYEKEERGRGNFPDRFSARQFPNYSSELNVNALLLGDSALYLCASSQGPDQSQHFGDGTRLSIL.

To note about this clonotype: This sequence may be a read error, since a much larger clone differs from it by one base. The chain joins TRBV6-5 to TRBJ1-2; no clear D. This CDR3 contains 14 residues. From germline, CDR1 is MNHEY and CDR2 SVGAGI. The germline V and J ends were trimmed by 6 bases and 4 bases, with 15 bases remaining between them. The CDR3 here is CASRYKREAYGYTF. The CDR3 nucleotides read TGTGCCAGCAGGTACAAACGGGAAGCCTATGGCTACACCTTC.

Many counts were recorded for this clonotype. The V gene is TRBV29-1, the J gene TRBJ1-2; D is unresolved. This CDR3 is built from 12 residues. Germline values: CDR1 SQVTM, CDR2 ANQGSEA. The germline V and J ends were trimmed by 8 bases and 5 bases, with 15 bases remaining between them. The CDR3 nucleotides read TGCAGCTTGGGTGGGGTTGGGTATGGCTACACCTTC. It translates to CSLGGVGYGYTF. Full variable domain (rest looked up from reference TRBV29-1 and TRBJ1-2): SAVISQKPSRDICQRGTSLTIQCQVDSQVTMMFWYRQQPGQSLTLIATANQGSEATYESGFVIDKFPISRPNLTFSTLTVSNMSPEDSSIYLCSLGGVGYGYTFGSGTRLTVV.

The chain uses TRBV11-2 and TRBJ2-1, with D possibly TRBD2 on 7 matching bases. CDR3 length: 13 amino acids. Per the germline V gene, CDR1 is SGHAT and CDR2 is FQNNGV. V lost 10 bases and J 7 bases, leaving 17 bases between the germline ends. The CDR3 loop is CAIPGGLTNEQFF. The CDR3 region has the DNA TGTGCCATCCCGGGGGGCTTAACAAATGAGCAGTTCTTC.

This clonotype was counted between two and nine times. The rearrangement uses TRBV10-3 and TRBJ1-2; 9 bases match TRBD1. The CDR3 totals 13 residues. The V and J ends lost 6 bases and 6 bases, in that order; junction bases with no gene match: 5. Germline CDR1 reads ENHRY; CDR2 reads SYGVKD. This CDR3 is CAISLQGAHGYTF. The CDR3 bases are TGTGCCATCAGCCTACAGGGGGCCCATGGCTACACCTTC.

This clonotype was seen a few times. The gene calls are TRBV12-3 or TRBV12-4 and TRBJ2-1; D unresolved. The V and J ends lost 5 bases and 6 bases respectively, with 11 bases between them. The CDR3 loop spans 13 amino acids. As DNA, the CDR3 is TGTGCCAGCAGTGATGGGATACCCAATGAGCAGTTCTTC. Its protein product is CASSDGIPNEQFF.

The V gene is TRBV10-3, the J gene TRBJ1-1; a possible D gene is TRBD1 (6 bases). There are 17 residues in the CDR3. Trimming took 4 bases from V and 3 from J, leaving 21 bases between them. From germline, CDR1 is ENHRY and CDR2 SYGVKD. DNA for the CDR3: TGTGCCATCAGTGTAACGGGACAAATTATTTCGGACACTGAAGCTTTCTTT. Amino acids: CAISVTGQIISDTEAFF.

This clonotype appeared a few times. V is TRBV7-2 and J is TRBJ1-2; D not resolved. Per germline, CDR1 SGHTA and CDR2 FQGNSA. The CDR3 has 14 amino acids. Trimming removed 2 bases at V and 7 bases at J, with 14 bases between. For the CDR3, the DNA is TGTGCCAGCAGCTTAAATAGTGGAGGGAGTGGCTACACCTTC. Translated, it gives CASSLNSGGSGYTF.

The DNA of the CDR3 is TGTGCCAGTACCACGGGGACATACCAAGAGACCCAGTACTTC. Protein: CASTTGTYQETQYF. V gene TRBV19 combines with J gene TRBJ2-5; perhaps TRBD1 as D (6 bases). Looked up from germline, CDR1 is LNHDA and CDR2 is SQIVND (reference sequence). The CDR3 is made up of 14 amino acids. The V end was cut by 7 bases, the J end by 0 bases, with 12 bases between. Looking up the rest from reference TRBV19 and TRBJ2-5 gives the full variable domain: DGGITQSPKYLFRKEGQNVTLSCEQNLNHDAMYWYRQDPGQGLRLIYYSQIVNDFQKGDIAEGYSVSREKKESFPLTVTSAQKNPTAFYLCASTTGTYQETQYFGPGTRLLVL.

This sequence joins TRBV6-5 and TRBJ1-2; a weak D match, TRBD1 (5 bases). Trimming shortened V by 5 bases and J by 4 bases, and 17 bases separated the two germline ends. CDR1 is MNHEY, CDR2 SVGAGI, per germline. This CDR3 has 15 residues. In nucleotides, the CDR3 is TGTGCCAGCAGTAGAGACAGCCAAGCTAGCTATGGCTACACCTTC. Protein product: CASSRDSQASYGYTF.

This clonotype was seen only a few times. This rearrangement joins TRBV15 to TRBJ1-1; TRBD1 is a possible D gene (5 bases). Trimming pared 1 base from V and 5 bases from J, leaving 20 bases between. Germline values: CDR1 LNHNV, CDR2 YYDKDF (reference sequence). CDR3 length: 17 amino acids. The CDR3 DNA reads TGTGCCACCAGCAGAGTATACCTGGGGCCCCCGGGGACTGAAGCTTTCTTT. Translation gives CATSRVYLGPPGTEAFF.

This sequence joins TRBV5-1 and TRBJ1-4; D is possibly TRBD1 (6 bases). Germline V gene lookup returns CDR1 SGHRS and CDR2 YFSETQ. The CDR3 spans 15 residues. Between the trimmed V and J ends, which lost 3 bases and 0 bases, there was a span of 9 bases. CDR3 nucleotides: TGCGCCAGCAGCTCAACAGGGTCAACTAATGAAAAACTGTTTTTT. It specifies CASSSTGSTNEKLFF.